This T cell receptor beta chain was observed in a study of blood T cell repertoires in COVID-19 (dated by TCRdb to 2019 to 2021). About the full investigation: Samples from collaborators originated in the United States, Italy and Spain and spanned both the acute and convalescent phases of COVID-19. A de-identified subject ID, COVID-19 status, age in years and sex were almost always included in the sample metadata. The repertoires were made available in a free public database intended to serve as a resource for research on the immune response to SARS-CoV-2. Where HLA class I and class II types were available, the types were taken from metadata supplied by the sample provider, not from assay-based typing. The material from the prospective study consisted of cDNA or gDNA derived from T cells, B-cell-depleted T cells, or PBMCs. Samples came from the ongoing ImmuneRACE study (first 160 participants) plus 1,254 subjects from 6 global collaborators. The dataset comprised deeply sampled blood TCRbeta repertoires from subjects exposed to, actively infected with, or recovered from COVID-19.

Enrolling through a virtual design, the prospective study's participants ranged in age from about 18 to 100 years and lived across some 23 United States geographic areas. In the prospective study, cohorts were assigned on the basis of participant-reported clinical history obtained from a screening survey and a study questionnaire. For ImmuneRACE Cohort 3, a participant was defined as recovered based on two consecutive negative NP/OP PCR tests, clearance by a healthcare professional, or resolution of symptoms. In the prospective study, whole blood, serum and a nasopharyngeal or oropharyngeal swab were collected from each participant by mobile phlebotomists. Participants in the prospective study had the option to provide additional blood draws and questionnaires over an approximately 2-month period. Blood samples from the prospective study were shipped frozen or at room temperature prior to DNA extraction.

TCRbeta CDR3 regions were amplified from genomic DNA by means of the immunoSEQ Assay, a bias-controlled multiplex PCR. Processing in the source paper ran as follows. The number of nucleated cells in each sample was estimated from the amplification of reference gene primers within the assay. To quantify the absolute abundance of each unique TCRbeta CDR3 rearrangement, sequence reads were collapsed and filtered. For each sample, productive Simpson clonality was calculated by taking the square root of Simpson's diversity index across productive rearrangements. The immuneACCESS repertoire file appears here via TCRdb, limited to in-frame rearrangements. These files lack a portion of the clones; in checked studies, under half of the deficit traces to unresolved V genes, and the cause of the others is not known. V, J and clone size derive from that table, while D and trimming were established from the DNA sequence. Within this sample are around 400,000 clones, with roughly 90% of them counted one time only. The ten largest clones represent about 1.8% of the sample.

Comment on this clone: It lacks a known antigen. Base qualities were left out, and no much larger clone turns up one base away.

On the study overall, not on this receptor specifically: How much clinical and demographic metadata was included differed by source and by participant, and the metadata was provided uncurated.

CDR1 SGHRS and CDR2 YFSETQ are derived from the germline V gene. The V end gives up 1 base and the J end 4 bases, leaving 4 bases in the junction not matched to a gene. CDR3 length: 14 amino acids, cysteine to phenylalanine. Of all the DNA, just the CDR3 is kept, 42 bases in frame from base 1. The chain is made from TRBV5-1 and TRBJ1-2, with TRBD1 matching 7 junction bases. Sequencing used PBMCs or T cells enriched from blood (not recorded which). This clonotype was sampled from a woman in her 30s who had recovered from COVID-19. CDR3 loop: CASSLTQGSYGYTF. The DNA sequence is as follows: TGCGCCAGCAGCTTGACACAGGGGAGCTATGGCTACACCTTC.